Detailed here is one T cell receptor (beta chain). Its antigen is not known. The sample contains more than one DNA sequence encoding this CDR3. This table comes from immunoSEQ multiplex PCR, and its TCRdb copy is limited to in-frame clones, with some not included. This sample yields over 2 million clones, of which just under 95% are seen a single time; 0.9% to 1.3% belongs to the top ten. The sample belongs to a study of shared clonotypes between healthy human individuals. Looking at the study overall: Sampling drew on donors who were a couple of women and a few men aged 18 to 49. Per-donor plates numbered three CD4 naive, three CD4 memory, two CD8 naive and one CD8 memory. Overall study findings and caveats: Naive subsets, compared against memory subsets, generally had larger estimated richness values.

Naivety among CD8 cells was defined by CD45RO negativity and positive CCR7 selection, thereby excluding terminally differentiated effector memory CD45RA+ cells. Everyone who donated was a Caucasian adult who lived in Nashville, Tennessee. Trimming removed 3 bases from V and 4 bases from J, with 7 bases in between. CDR1 is MDHEN, CDR2 SYDVKM, per germline. The CDR3 extends over 12 amino acids. The chain couples TRBV28 to TRBJ2-7, with D uncertain. The clonotype comes from a man between 18 and 35 years old in good health. The sequenced sample was naive CD8+ T cells sorted from blood. CDR3 in amino acids: CASSFRLYEQYF. In DNA form, the CDR3 reads TGTGCCAGCAGTTTCCGATTATACGAGCAGTACTTC.